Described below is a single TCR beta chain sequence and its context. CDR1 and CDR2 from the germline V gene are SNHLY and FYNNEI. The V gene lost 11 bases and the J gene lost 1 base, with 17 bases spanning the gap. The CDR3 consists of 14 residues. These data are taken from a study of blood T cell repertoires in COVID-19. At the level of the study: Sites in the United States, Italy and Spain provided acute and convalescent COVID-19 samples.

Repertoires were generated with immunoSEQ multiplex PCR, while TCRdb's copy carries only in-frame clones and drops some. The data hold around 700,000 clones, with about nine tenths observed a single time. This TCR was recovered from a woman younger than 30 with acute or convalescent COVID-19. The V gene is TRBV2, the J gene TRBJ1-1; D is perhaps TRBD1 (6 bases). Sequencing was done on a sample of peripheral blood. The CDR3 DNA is TGTGCCCCCGGAGGCAGGGGCGGGAACACTGAAGCTTTCTTT. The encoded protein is CAPGGRGGNTEAFF.